A selection of T cell receptor beta chains follows, all from one sample in a study of OX40 agonist ivuxolimab in advanced cancers. This table comes from immunoSEQ multiplex PCR, and its TCRdb copy is limited to in-frame clones, with some not included. The sample has under 20,000 clones; 60% to 85% are singletons. The starting material was CD4+ or CD8+ T cells sorted from blood, obtained in a trial of the OX40 agonist ivuxolimab. These receptors all come from an adult with an advanced solid tumor such as melanoma, head and neck, liver or kidney cancer. Each CDR3 is given with its conserved first and last residue. The D gene is left open where the match is weak. Clone sizes are given selectively: once, few, many, or a class where the clone is expanded.

cdr3_aa: CASSNLGTDFSYEQYF
cdr3_nt: TGTGCCAGTAGTAACCTTGGGACAGACTTCTCCTACGAGCAGTACTTC
clone_size: NA
j_call: TRBJ2-7
d_call: TRBD1
v_call: TRBV19

cdr3_aa: CASSQDRTGWNTEAFF
cdr3_nt: TGTGCCAGCAGCCAAGATAGGACAGGGTGGAACACTGAAGCTTTCTTT
clone_size: NA
j_call: TRBJ1-1
d_call: TRBD1
v_call: TRBV7-9

cdr3_aa: CASSAGVSPNEQFF
cdr3_nt: TGTGCCAGCAGCGCGGGAGTTTCGCCTAATGAGCAGTTCTTC
clone_size: NA
j_call: TRBJ2-1
d_call: NA
v_call: TRBV9

cdr3_aa: CASSYSWTGNTEAFF
cdr3_nt: TGTGCCAGCAGTTACTCCTGGACAGGGAACACTGAAGCTTTCTTT
clone_size: NA
j_call: TRBJ1-1
d_call: TRBD1
v_call: TRBV6-5

cdr3_aa: CASSQESSPRGYEQYF
cdr3_nt: TGCGCCAGCAGCCAAGAGTCTAGCCCGAGGGGGTACGAGCAGTACTTC
clone_size: NA
j_call: TRBJ2-7
d_call: NA
v_call: TRBV4-1

cdr3_aa: CASSIRSGGHEQYF
cdr3_nt: TGTGCCAGTAGTATACGTAGCGGGGGCCACGAGCAGTACTTC
clone_size: NA
j_call: TRBJ2-7
d_call: TRBD2
v_call: TRBV19

cdr3_aa: CASRRLGGELFF
cdr3_nt: TGTGCCAGCAGACGGTTGGGCGGGGAGCTGTTTTTT
clone_size: NA
j_call: TRBJ2-2
d_call: NA
v_call: TRBV27

cdr3_aa: CASTPVAGGYNEQFF
cdr3_nt: TGTGCCAGCACCCCCGTAGCGGGAGGATACAATGAGCAGTTCTTC
clone_size: NA
j_call: TRBJ2-1
d_call: TRBD2
v_call: TRBV6-6

cdr3_aa: CASSPLTRGGPYEQYF
cdr3_nt: TGTGCCAGCAGTCCTCTGACCAGGGGAGGGCCCTACGAGCAGTACTTC
clone_size: NA
j_call: TRBJ2-7
d_call: NA
v_call: TRBV27

cdr3_aa: CASSLTSGVSNEQFF
cdr3_nt: TGTGCCAGTAGTCTGACTAGCGGCGTTTCCAATGAGCAGTTCTTC
clone_size: NA
j_call: TRBJ2-1
d_call: TRBD2
v_call: TRBV19

cdr3_aa: CASSTPAGGSEQYF
cdr3_nt: TGTGCCAGCAGCACCCCAGCGGGAGGAAGCGAGCAGTACTTC
clone_size: large
j_call: TRBJ2-7
d_call: TRBD2
v_call: TRBV9

cdr3_aa: CASSVDPGRYTEAFF
cdr3_nt: TGTGCCAGCAGCGTAGACCCGGGGAGGTACACTGAAGCTTTCTTT
clone_size: few
j_call: TRBJ1-1
d_call: NA
v_call: TRBV9

cdr3_aa: CASRAWYMRQGANEQFF
cdr3_nt: TGTGCCAGCAGGGCTTGGTATATGAGACAGGGGGCGAATGAGCAGTTCTTC
clone_size: once
j_call: TRBJ2-1
d_call: TRBD1
v_call: TRBV5-4

cdr3_aa: CASSLEPGHSGNTIYF
cdr3_nt: TGCGCCAGCAGCTTGGAACCAGGCCACTCTGGAAACACCATATATTTT
clone_size: NA
j_call: TRBJ1-3
d_call: NA
v_call: TRBV5-1

cdr3_aa: CASSQAAKRDSYEQYF
cdr3_nt: TGCGCCAGCAGCCAAGCCGCGAAGCGGGACTCCTACGAGCAGTACTTC
clone_size: NA
j_call: TRBJ2-7
d_call: TRBD2
v_call: TRBV4-3

cdr3_aa: CASSQASGGTDTQYF
cdr3_nt: TGCGCCAGCAGCCAAGCTAGCGGCGGCACAGATACGCAGTATTTT
clone_size: NA
j_call: TRBJ2-3
d_call: TRBD2
v_call: TRBV4-3

cdr3_aa: CSVEGGTAGANVLTF
cdr3_nt: TGCAGCGTTGAAGGGGGCACGGCTGGGGCCAACGTCCTGACTTTC
clone_size: once
j_call: TRBJ2-6
d_call: NA
v_call: TRBV29-1

cdr3_aa: CASRVREGRETQYF
cdr3_nt: TGTGCCAGCAGAGTGCGGGAGGGGAGAGAGACCCAGTACTTC
clone_size: NA
j_call: TRBJ2-5
d_call: TRBD2
v_call: TRBV2

cdr3_aa: CASSLAGQAFF
cdr3_nt: TGTGCCAGCAGCCTGGCAGGGCAAGCTTTCTTT
clone_size: few
j_call: TRBJ1-1
d_call: NA
v_call: TRBV4-2

cdr3_aa: CASKIGAGGNSNQPQHF
cdr3_nt: TGTGCCAGCAAAATCGGGGCGGGCGGGAATAGCAATCAGCCCCAGCATTTT
clone_size: few
j_call: TRBJ1-5
d_call: NA
v_call: TRBV28

cdr3_aa: CASGLGLRSTDTQYF
cdr3_nt: TGTGCTAGTGGTTTGGGACTCAGAAGCACAGATACGCAGTATTTT
clone_size: NA
j_call: TRBJ2-3
d_call: NA
v_call: TRBV12-5

cdr3_aa: CASSLTRGELFF
cdr3_nt: TGTGCCAGCAGCTTAACGCGGGGGGAGCTGTTTTTT
clone_size: NA
j_call: TRBJ2-2
d_call: NA
v_call: TRBV11-3

cdr3_aa: CASSYSEGETQYF
cdr3_nt: TGTGCCAGCAGTTACTCGGAGGGAGAGACCCAGTACTTC
clone_size: NA
j_call: TRBJ2-5
d_call: NA
v_call: TRBV6-6

cdr3_aa: CASSLGGDDNEQFF
cdr3_nt: TGTGCCAGCAGTTTAGGGGGGGACGACAATGAGCAGTTCTTC
clone_size: NA
j_call: TRBJ2-1
d_call: TRBD2
v_call: TRBV28

cdr3_aa: CASSWDVTYEQYF
cdr3_nt: TGCGCCAGCAGCTGGGACGTAACCTACGAGCAGTACTTC
clone_size: NA
j_call: TRBJ2-7
d_call: NA
v_call: TRBV5-1

cdr3_aa: CASSQAWDRSSYEQYF
cdr3_nt: TGCGCCAGCAGCCAAGCCTGGGACAGAAGCTCCTACGAGCAGTACTTC
clone_size: once
j_call: TRBJ2-7
d_call: TRBD1
v_call: TRBV4-1

cdr3_aa: CASSEAWGGRNEKLFF
cdr3_nt: TGTGCCAGCAGTGAAGCGTGGGGCGGGCGGAATGAAAAACTGTTTTTT
clone_size: NA
j_call: TRBJ1-4
d_call: NA
v_call: TRBV2

cdr3_aa: CASSGPGLAGGLLAKNIQYF
cdr3_nt: TGTGCCAGCAGTGGTCCGGGACTAGCGGGAGGCCTTCTAGCCAAAAACATTCAGTACTTC
clone_size: few
j_call: TRBJ2-4
d_call: TRBD2
v_call: TRBV28

cdr3_aa: CASSLLGGGAMRDTQYF
cdr3_nt: TGTGCCAGCAGCTTGTTGGGCGGGGGGGCGATGCGAGATACGCAGTATTTT
clone_size: NA
j_call: TRBJ2-3
d_call: TRBD2
v_call: TRBV5-4

cdr3_aa: CASSHRGQGVYEQYF
cdr3_nt: TGTGCCAGCAGCCACAGGGGACAGGGGGTGTACGAGCAGTACTTC
clone_size: NA
j_call: TRBJ2-7
d_call: TRBD1
v_call: TRBV28

cdr3_aa: CASSLVRGSGYSNQPQHF
cdr3_nt: TGTGCCAGCAGCTTAGTCCGGGGGTCAGGATATAGCAATCAGCCCCAGCATTTT
clone_size: once
j_call: TRBJ1-5
d_call: NA
v_call: TRBV7-9

cdr3_aa: CASSPPSFGESYEQYF
cdr3_nt: TGTGCCAGCAGCCCCCCGAGTTTCGGGGAATCCTACGAGCAGTACTTC
clone_size: NA
j_call: TRBJ2-7
d_call: NA
v_call: TRBV5-5

cdr3_aa: CASSVGSGNEKLFF
cdr3_nt: TGTGCCAGCAGCGTAGGGTCAGGTAATGAAAAACTGTTTTTT
clone_size: NA
j_call: TRBJ1-4
d_call: NA
v_call: TRBV9

cdr3_aa: CASSFDRNLYEQYF
cdr3_nt: TGTGCCAGCAGCTTCGACAGAAATCTCTACGAGCAGTACTTC
clone_size: NA
j_call: TRBJ2-7
d_call: NA
v_call: TRBV13

cdr3_aa: CASSSIGLAEYEQYF
cdr3_nt: TGTGCCAGCAGTTCAATCGGGCTAGCGGAGTACGAGCAGTACTTC
clone_size: NA
j_call: TRBJ2-7
d_call: TRBD2
v_call: TRBV27

cdr3_aa: CATSRDGAGFYNEQFF
cdr3_nt: TGTGCCACCAGCAGAGATGGAGCGGGGTTCTACAATGAGCAGTTCTTC
clone_size: NA
j_call: TRBJ2-1
d_call: TRBD2
v_call: TRBV15

cdr3_aa: CASSLGKLNTQYF
cdr3_nt: TGTGCCAGCAGTTTAGGGAAGCTAAATACGCAGTATTTT
clone_size: NA
j_call: TRBJ2-3
d_call: NA
v_call: TRBV27

cdr3_aa: CASAGGTGSSYNEQFF
cdr3_nt: TGTGCCAGCGCGGGCGGGACAGGGAGTTCCTACAATGAGCAGTTCTTC
clone_size: NA
j_call: TRBJ2-1
d_call: TRBD1
v_call: TRBV2

cdr3_aa: CASSKDKRDTNYGYTF
cdr3_nt: TGTGCCAGCAGCAAAGACAAACGGGACACAAACTATGGCTACACCTTC
clone_size: NA
j_call: TRBJ1-2
d_call: NA
v_call: TRBV28

cdr3_aa: CASRDQNQETQYF
cdr3_nt: TGTGCCAGCAGGGACCAGAACCAAGAGACCCAGTACTTC
clone_size: NA
j_call: TRBJ2-5
d_call: NA
v_call: TRBV27

cdr3_aa: CASSGSSGSSREQYF
cdr3_nt: TGTGCCAGCAGCGGTTCTAGCGGGAGTTCTCGCGAGCAGTACTTC
clone_size: few
j_call: TRBJ2-7
d_call: TRBD2
v_call: TRBV7-8

cdr3_aa: CASSQLRRGGQETQYF
cdr3_nt: TGTGCCAGCAGTCAACTCCGGCGGGGGGGGCAAGAGACCCAGTACTTC
clone_size: NA
j_call: TRBJ2-5
d_call: TRBD2
v_call: TRBV27

cdr3_aa: CASSRETGRAAFF
cdr3_nt: TGTGCCAGCAGCAGGGAGACAGGGCGGGCAGCTTTCTTT
clone_size: NA
j_call: TRBJ1-1
d_call: TRBD1
v_call: TRBV5-4

cdr3_aa: CASSYSTSPVYGYTF
cdr3_nt: TGTGCCAGCAGTTACTCGACCAGCCCAGTCTATGGCTACACCTTC
clone_size: many
j_call: TRBJ1-2
d_call: NA
v_call: TRBV6-5

cdr3_aa: CASSFRGRDTDTQYF
cdr3_nt: TGTGCCAGCAGCTTCCGGGGGAGGGACACAGATACGCAGTATTTT
clone_size: NA
j_call: TRBJ2-3
d_call: TRBD2
v_call: TRBV7-9

cdr3_aa: CASSLEWIFYWRSPLHF
cdr3_nt: TGTGCCAGCAGCTTAGAGTGGATTTTCTATTGGCGTTCACCCCTCCACTTT
clone_size: once
j_call: TRBJ1-6
d_call: NA
v_call: TRBV7-7

cdr3_aa: CASSLIMGLAGVGELFF
cdr3_nt: TGTGCCAGCAGCCTAATTATGGGACTAGCGGGAGTCGGGGAGCTGTTTTTT
clone_size: once
j_call: TRBJ2-2
d_call: TRBD2
v_call: TRBV11-2

cdr3_aa: CASSLGVGPQETQYF
cdr3_nt: TGTGCCAGCAGTTTAGGGGTGGGACCCCAAGAGACCCAGTACTTC
clone_size: NA
j_call: TRBJ2-5
d_call: NA
v_call: TRBV27

cdr3_aa: CASSLGQGSVETQYF
cdr3_nt: TGTGCCAGCAGCCTGGGACAGGGTTCAGTCGAGACCCAGTACTTC
clone_size: NA
j_call: TRBJ2-5
d_call: TRBD1
v_call: TRBV6-1

cdr3_aa: CASSYRKYSTGDGYTF
cdr3_nt: TGTGCCAGCAGTTATCGTAAGTATTCGACAGGGGATGGCTACACCTTC
clone_size: NA
j_call: TRBJ1-2
d_call: TRBD1
v_call: TRBV6-6

cdr3_aa: CASSRPGDYEQYF
cdr3_nt: TGTGCCAGCAGCCGCCCCGGGGATTACGAGCAGTACTTC
clone_size: NA
j_call: TRBJ2-7
d_call: NA
v_call: TRBV28

cdr3_aa: CASSQGPLSVNEQFF
cdr3_nt: TGTGCCAGCAGCCAAGGACCCCTATCGGTAAATGAGCAGTTCTTC
clone_size: NA
j_call: TRBJ2-1
d_call: NA
v_call: TRBV4-2

cdr3_aa: CSVSGQMGNEQFF
cdr3_nt: TGCAGCGTTTCGGGCCAAATGGGTAATGAGCAGTTCTTC
clone_size: once
j_call: TRBJ2-1
d_call: NA
v_call: TRBV29-1